A single sample gave rise to the 24 T cell receptor beta chains below, sequenced in a study of T cell repertoires in cytomegalovirus infection. TCRdb recomputed calls from the reads with MiXCR, one row per CDR3 protein. Of 600,000 to 700,000 distinct CDR3 sequences listed, roughly 33% are singletons. Which antigens these TCRs recognize remains unknown. This specimen was cultured PBMCs, taken from culture after CMV antigen stimulation. The origin of the receptors is a human donor in good health (CMV status not recorded). Some clones in this sample may be carry-over from other donors' samples.

The chain joins TRBV2 to TRBJ1-5; weak D call: TRBD1 (6 bases). V dropped 6 bases and J dropped 2 bases, with 11 bases sitting between them. The CDR3 has 14 amino acids. The germline gives CDR1 SNHLY, CDR2 FYNNEI. CDR3 sequence reads: CASSTGMGNQPQHF. In DNA, the CDR3 is TGTGCCAGCAGCACAGGGATGGGCAATCAGCCCCAGCATTTT.

The gene calls are TRBV28 and TRBJ2-3, with 8 nucleotides matching TRBD2. Germline V gives CDR1 MDHEN, CDR2 SYDVKM. This CDR3 comprises 14 residues. V lost 5 bases, J lost 3 bases, and 4 bases stayed unmatched. The CDR3, as DNA: TGTGCCAGCAGTGGCGGGGGGCCGACAGATACGCAGTATTTT. This translates into CASSGGGPTDTQYF.

The rearrangement joins TRBV19 to TRBJ1-2; the match to TRBD1 covers 7 bases. The CDR3 covers 12 residues. From germline, CDR1 is LNHDA and CDR2 SQIVND (reference sequence). After removal of 6 bases from V and 8 bases from J, the junction contained 6 bases not matched to a gene. CDR3 protein: CASRRGQEGYTF. The CDR3 DNA reads as TGTGCCAGTAGAAGGGGGCAGGAAGGCTACACCTTC.

This clonotype has at least ten counts. The CDR3 reads CASSLGVALSYEQYF. The CDR3, as DNA: TGTGCCAGCAGCCTCGGGGTAGCGCTATCCTACGAGCAGTACTTC. The chain recombines TRBV7-2 with TRBJ2-7; D might be TRBD2 (5 bases). V dropped 5 bases and J dropped 1 base, with 15 bases sitting between them. This CDR3 is 15 amino acids long. Germline lookup yields CDR1 SGHTA and CDR2 FQGNSA.

This clonotype was counted ten times or more. The V gene is TRBV7-2, the J gene TRBJ1-4; D not certain. Germline V gene lookup returns CDR1 SGHTA and CDR2 FQGNSA. Trimming removed 2 bases from V and 8 bases from J, with 21 bases in between. The CDR3 spans 17 residues. The CDR3 DNA reads as TGTGCCAGCAGCTTAAGACTGGGAGGTAGTGGTGGGGAAAAACTGTTTTTT. It specifies CASSLRLGGSGGEKLFF.

A few counts support this clonotype. The CDR3 DNA sequence: TGTGCCAGCAGTTTATTAATGGGGGGGACTGAAGCTTTCTTT. It yields the protein CASSLLMGGTEAFF. The chain uses TRBV27 and TRBJ1-1, with D maybe TRBD1 (5 bases). V was pared by 1 base and J by 5 bases, with 11 bases between. The germline V gene encodes CDR1 MNHEY and CDR2 SMNVEV (reference sequence). The CDR3 runs 14 residues.

The chain joins TRBV6-1 to TRBJ2-2, with TRBD2 as a possible D gene (6 bases). This CDR3 comprises 14 residues. From germline, CDR1 is MNHNS and CDR2 SASEGT. V lost 6 bases, J lost 4 bases, and 12 bases lay in between. The CDR3 DNA reads TGTGCCAGCAGAGCGGGCCATCGCACCGGGGAGCTGTTTTTT. Protein product: CASRAGHRTGELFF.

The gene calls are TRBV12-5 and TRBJ2-3; D might be TRBD2 (6 bases). Trimming removed 6 bases at V and 3 bases at J, with 10 bases between. The CDR3 loop spans 13 amino acids. Germline V gives CDR1 LGHNT, CDR2 FRNRAP. This CDR3 is CASGPTRTDTQYF. DNA of the CDR3: TGTGCTAGTGGCCCGACTAGGACAGATACGCAGTATTTT.

This clonotype was seen only a few times. This chain connects TRBV28 to TRBJ2-1; no clear D gene. CDR1 is MDHEN and CDR2 is SYDVKM in the germline V gene. This CDR3 contains 15 residues. Trimming took off 5 bases at V and 3 bases at J, with 14 bases between the two ends. The CDR3 DNA is TGTGCCAGCAGTCCAGACGGGTTAGACTACAATGAGCAGTTCTTC. It translates to CASSPDGLDYNEQFF. The variable domain in full, completed from reference TRBV28 and TRBJ2-1, reads DVKVTQSSRYLVKRTGEKVFLECVQDMDHENMFWYRQDPGLGLRLIYFSYDVKMKEKGDIPEGYSVSREKKERFSLILESASTNQTSMYLCASSPDGLDYNEQFFGPGTRLTVL.

This clonotype was seen many times. This rearrangement joins TRBV14 to TRBJ2-3, with a tentative D call TRBD2 (6 bases). This CDR3 region has 17 residues. The germline V gene encodes CDR1 SGHDN and CDR2 FVKESK. The germline V and J ends were trimmed by 0 bases and 2 bases, with 15 bases remaining between them. The CDR3: CASSQEGGTFPTDTQYF. As DNA, the CDR3 is TGTGCCAGCAGCCAAGAAGGAGGGACCTTTCCCACAGATACGCAGTATTTT.

The V and J genes are TRBV12-3 or TRBV12-4 and TRBJ1-2; no clear D gene. The CDR3 has 13 amino acids. V was shortened by 3 bases and J by 4 bases, with 9 bases between the two germline ends. The CDR3 is CASSFIATYGYTF. The DNA of the CDR3 is TGTGCCAGCAGTTTTATCGCCACCTATGGCTACACCTTC.

This clonotype was seen more than once but under ten times. The genes are TRBV20-1 and TRBJ1-6; D gene unclear. Germline assignment: CDR1 DFQATT and CDR2 SNEGSKA (reference sequence). The V end lost 3 bases, the J end lost 0 bases, and 12 bases lay between the germline ends. This CDR3 has 16 amino acids. CDR3 region: CSASRRGGSYNSPLHF. CDR3 nucleotides: TGCAGTGCTAGTCGCCGGGGAGGCTCCTATAATTCACCCCTCCACTTT.

V gene TRBV7-2 combines with J gene TRBJ2-1; D not certain. Per germline, CDR1 SGHTA and CDR2 FQGNSA. Deletions cut 4 bases from V and 6 bases from J, with 13 bases between. The CDR3 spans 14 residues. The CDR3 region has the DNA TGTGCCAGCAGCTCGCAGTTTGGCCTCAATGAGCAGTTCTTC. Translated, it gives CASSSQFGLNEQFF.

This chain links TRBV27 with TRBJ2-5; possible D gene TRBD2, 8 bases. CDR3 length equals 14 residues. Trimming left V 6 bases short and J 4 bases short, with 15 bases between. The germline V gene has CDR1 MNHEY and CDR2 SMNVEV (reference sequence). The DNA of the CDR3 is TGTGCCAGCAGCAAGGGGGCGGGGGGAGAGACCCAGTACTTC. Protein product: CASSKGAGGETQYF.

This clonotype has just a few counts. The chain links TRBV28 to TRBJ2-5, with 9 bases that match TRBD1. J was trimmed by 2 bases and V by 1 base; bases with no gene match: 2. The CDR3 contains 15 residues. The V gene's germline CDR1 is MDHEN and CDR2 SYDVKM. DNA of the CDR3: TGTGCCAGCAGTTTATTGACAGGGGGTCAAGAGACCCAGTACTTC. This translates into CASSLLTGGQETQYF.

The chain uses TRBV11-2 and TRBJ2-5; D possibly corresponds to TRBD2 (7 bases). Between the trimmed V and J ends, which lost 4 bases and 4 bases, there was a span of 19 bases. This CDR3 has 16 residues. CDR1 and CDR2 from the germline V gene are SGHAT and FQNNGV. Here the CDR3 DNA reads TGTGCCAGCAGCTCGAGGTGGGGGGGCCAAGGAGAGACCCAGTACTTC. This encodes CASSSRWGGQGETQYF.

This clonotype was recorded a few times. The V and J genes are TRBV12-3 or TRBV12-4 and TRBJ2-1; D remains unclear. The CDR3 covers 14 residues. V lost 7 bases and J lost 10, with 20 bases in between. The CDR3 DNA is TGTGCCAGCAAAGTAAGTTTGGGAAAAGAGGAGCAGTTCTTC. This translates into CASKVSLGKEEQFF.

This chain uses TRBV2 with TRBJ2-3; D possibly corresponds to TRBD1 (5 bases). Trimming took 4 bases from V and 5 from J, leaving 13 bases between them. This CDR3 is 14 amino acids long. The V gene's germline CDR1 is SNHLY and CDR2 FYNNEI. The DNA of the CDR3 is TGTGCCAGCAGTGGGGCAGGGCGGAGAGATACGCAGTATTTT. This sequence encodes CASSGAGRRDTQYF. Full variable domain (outside the CDR3, taken from reference TRBV2 and TRBJ2-3): EPEVTQTPSHQVTQMGQEVILRCVPISNHLYFYWYRQILGQKVEFLVSFYNNEISEKSEIFDDQFSVERPDGSNFTLKIRSTKLEDSAMYFCASSGAGRRDTQYFGPGTRLTVL.

This clonotype occurred a few times. The V call is TRBV19, the J call TRBJ2-4; 7 nucleotides align to TRBD1. The CDR3 totals 16 residues. Looked up from germline, CDR1 is LNHDA and CDR2 is SQIVND (reference sequence). The junction had 8 bases not matched to a gene; V was cut back by 5 bases and J by 1 base. In nucleotides, the CDR3 is TGTGCCAGTAGTCCTGGGACAGAAGGGGCCAAAAACATTCAGTACTTC. This translates into CASSPGTEGAKNIQYF. Based on the CDR3 plus reference TRBV19 and TRBJ2-4, the full variable domain is DGGITQSPKYLFRKEGQNVTLSCEQNLNHDAMYWYRQDPGQGLRLIYYSQIVNDFQKGDIAEGYSVSREKKESFPLTVTSAQKNPTAFYLCASSPGTEGAKNIQYFGAGTRLSVL.

The chain combines TRBV7-2 with TRBJ2-7; 7 bases fit TRBD2. V was clipped by 1 base and J by 6 bases; unmatched bases: 6. CDR1 SGHTA and CDR2 FQGNSA come from the germline V gene. CDR3 length equals 14 residues. The CDR3 sequence: CASSLVWRETEQYF. The CDR3 region has the DNA TGTGCCAGCAGCTTAGTGTGGCGGGAGACCGAGCAGTACTTC.

This chain uses TRBV6-1 with TRBJ1-6; D is ambiguous. Germline CDR1 and CDR2: MNHNS and SASEGT. CDR3 length: 15 residues. Trimming took off 2 bases at V and 7 bases at J, with 12 bases between the two ends. The DNA of the CDR3 is TGTGCCAGCAGTGAACACAGCCCGATGAATTCACCCCTCCACTTT. This translates into CASSEHSPMNSPLHF.

The chain has TRBV7-9 and TRBJ2-3; TRBD2 agrees at 7 bases. V gave up 5 bases and J gave up 2 bases; unmatched junction bases: 13. Germline lookup yields CDR1 SEHNR and CDR2 FQNEAQ (reference sequence). The CDR3 runs to 17 residues. The CDR3 bases are TGTGCCAGCAGCCCAACTTGGGGAGCGGGGACCACAGATACGCAGTATTTT. It translates to CASSPTWGAGTTDTQYF.

The chain's CDR3 is CASSQDQAGLFQLANEQFF. The CDR3 bases are TGCGCCAGCAGCCAAGATCAGGCAGGCCTATTCCAACTTGCGAATGAGCAGTTCTTC. The chain recombines TRBV4-1 with TRBJ2-1; D unresolved. Trimming pared 0 bases from V and 7 bases from J, leaving 25 bases between. The V gene's germline CDR1 is MGHRA and CDR2 YSYEKL. This CDR3 region has 19 residues.

This clonotype has just a few counts. The chain combines TRBV6-5 with TRBJ2-5; D unclear. Deletions cut 5 bases from V and 1 base from J, with 14 bases between. The germline CDR1 and CDR2 sequences are MNHEY and SVGAGI. The CDR3 sequence is 15 residues long. The CDR3 here is CASSQSGTAQETQYF. The CDR3 DNA follows: TGTGCCAGCAGTCAATCCGGCACAGCCCAAGAGACCCAGTACTTC.